Below, 8 T cell receptor beta chains from the same sample are listed, as sequenced in a study of T cell responses to AZD1222 COVID-19 vaccine. Profiled with immunoSEQ multiplex PCR; TCRdb holds only in-frame clones, not every one. The repertoire holds 120,000 to 150,000 clones, with about 86% as singletons. Sample: peripheral blood, taken 28 days after the second AZD1222 dose. The receptors were gathered from an adult who received the AZD1222 COVID-19 vaccine.

The chain combines TRBV25-1 with TRBJ1-1, with 8 nucleotides matching TRBD1. Germline V lookup: CDR1 MGHDK, CDR2 SYGVNS. The CDR3 consists of 12 residues. The V gene end was trimmed by 8 bases and the J gene end by 5 bases; junction bases not matched to a gene: 4. Here the CDR3 reads CASRQGWTEAFF. For the CDR3, the DNA is TGTGCCAGCCGACAGGGGTGGACTGAAGCTTTCTTT.

The chain uses TRBV19 and TRBJ2-7, with D uncertain. Per germline, CDR1 LNHDA and CDR2 SQIVND (reference sequence). This CDR3 has 13 amino acids. The V and J ends lost 3 bases and 7 bases respectively, with 13 bases between them. In nucleotides, the CDR3 is TGTGCCAGTAGTATCCCCCCCTCGGGTGAGCAGTACTTC. This gives the protein CASSIPPSGEQYF.

This clone has only one observation. V usage is TRBV19 and J usage is TRBJ2-3; 15 positions agree with TRBD2. Germline lookup yields CDR1 LNHDA and CDR2 SQIVND (reference sequence). CDR3 length equals 18 residues. J was trimmed by 0 bases and V by 3 bases; bases with no gene match: 4. The CDR3 DNA follows: TGTGCCAGTAGTATCGGACTAGCGGGGGGGCTGAGCACAGATACGCAGTATTTT. Its protein is CASSIGLAGGLSTDTQYF.

This clone was counted between two and nine times. The chain links TRBV30 to TRBJ1-5; TRBD1 is a possible D gene (6 bases). This CDR3 has 13 residues. Germline assignment: CDR1 GTSNPN and CDR2 SVGIG (reference sequence). V was pared by 0 bases and J by 5 bases, with 8 bases between. Here the CDR3 reads CAWSVDSYQPQHF. DNA for the CDR3: TGTGCCTGGAGTGTGGACAGCTATCAGCCCCAGCATTTT.

This clone was counted at least ten times. The chain has TRBV11-2 and TRBJ2-7; possibly TRBD1 or TRBD2 for D (5 bases each). CDR1 and CDR2 from the germline V gene are SGHAT and FQNNGV. CDR3 length: 14 amino acids. Trimming removed 1 base from V and 2 bases from J, with 9 bases in between. The CDR3 nucleotides read TGTGCCAGCAGCTTAGCGGGGCCCCCCTACGAGCAGTACTTC. Encoded protein: CASSLAGPPYEQYF.

DNA of the CDR3: TGTGCCAGCAGAAGTCTAGGGGGGGAGCAGTTCTTC. Translation gives CASRSLGGEQFF. The chain uses TRBV6-6 and TRBJ2-1; D might be TRBD1 or TRBD2, each matching 6 bases. This CDR3 region has 12 residues. The germline V and J ends were trimmed by 6 bases and 10 bases, with 13 bases remaining between them. Germline values: CDR1 MNHNY, CDR2 SVGAGI (reference sequence).

The chain links TRBV7-9 to TRBJ1-4; 7 nucleotides match TRBD1. V shed 5 bases, J shed 5 bases, and the junction held 11 bases outside the gene matches. The CDR3 consists of 16 residues. Germline CDR1 and CDR2: SEHNR and FQNEAQ (reference sequence). CDR3 residues: CASSRRTGGLNEKLFF. CDR3 coding DNA: TGTGCCAGCAGCCGTAGGACAGGTGGACTGAATGAAAAACTGTTTTTT.

The chain carries TRBV14 and TRBJ2-3; 7 bases fit TRBD2. J was trimmed by 4 bases and V by 8 bases; bases with no gene match: 9. The V gene's germline CDR1 is SGHDN and CDR2 FVKESK. The CDR3 is 14 amino acids. This CDR3 is CASGAGVSADTQYF. CDR3 DNA sequence: TGTGCCAGCGGCGCGGGAGTGAGCGCAGATACGCAGTATTTT. Full variable domain (rest looked up from reference TRBV14 and TRBJ2-3): EAGVTQFPSHSVIEKGQTVTLRCDPISGHDNLYWYRRVMGKEIKFLLHFVKESKQDESGMPNNRFLAERTGGTYSTLKVQPAELEDSGVYFCASGAGVSADTQYFGPGTRLTVL.